These 29 T cell receptor beta chains originate from one sample sequenced in a study of blood T cells in healthy people across ages. A second PCR, run for roughly 7 to 12 cycles, used a sample-barcoded 5' primer plus a J-beta primer mix. Each CDR3 protein is one row after TCRdb ran MiXCR on the 5' RACE reads. The data contain over a million distinct CDR3 sequences, 40% to 45% of them singletons. Sequenced: blood. These receptors originate from a woman aged 18-29 years in good health.

This clonotype showed up just a few times. The chain recombines TRBV4-3 with TRBJ2-3; D might be TRBD1 (6 bases). The CDR3 contains 16 residues. CDR1 is LGHNA and CDR2 is YSLEER in the germline V gene. V was clipped by 0 bases and J by 0 bases, with 10 bases between them. The CDR3 region has the DNA TGCGCCAGCAGCCAAGAACAGGGACCTAGCACAGATACGCAGTATTTT. Its protein product is CASSQEQGPSTDTQYF.

J is TRBJ2-1 and V is TRBV7-2; D is uncertain. The CDR3 runs 14 residues. CDR1 is SGHTA and CDR2 is FQGNSA in the germline V gene. The V end lost 2 bases, the J end lost 6 bases, and 11 bases lay between the germline ends. CDR3 nucleotides: TGTGCCAGCAGCTTAAAGTCACTACCCAATGAGCAGTTCTTC. Its translation is CASSLKSLPNEQFF.

The rearrangement links TRBV5-1 to TRBJ2-7; D possibly matches TRBD1 or TRBD2 (5 bases each). The CDR3 consists of 15 residues. The germline V and J ends were trimmed by 0 bases and 3 bases, with 13 bases remaining between them. The germline gives CDR1 SGHRS, CDR2 YFSETQ. CDR3 DNA sequence: TGCGCCAGCAGCTTGGAAGCAGGGACGTTCTACGAGCAGTACTTC. It translates to CASSLEAGTFYEQYF.

The chain employs TRBV20-1 and TRBJ2-1; D is unclear. V lost 0 bases, J lost 0 bases, and 9 bases lay in between. Germline loops: CDR1 DFQATT, CDR2 SNEGSKA (reference sequence). The CDR3 has 15 amino acids. The CDR3 coding sequence is TGCAGTGCTAGAGATCTCCCGAGCTCCTACAATGAGCAGTTCTTC. This sequence encodes CSARDLPSSYNEQFF.

The rearrangement uses TRBV30 and TRBJ1-3; possibly TRBD1 for D (6 bases). V was clipped by 6 bases and J by 4 bases, with 16 bases between them. The length of the CDR3 is 14 residues. Germline V lookup: CDR1 GTSNPN, CDR2 SVGIG (reference sequence). The CDR3 loop reads CACLRGASGNTIYF. CDR3 nucleotides: TGTGCCTGCCTAAGGGGGGCCTCCGGAAACACCATATATTTT.

This clonotype was found a few times. This sequence joins TRBV6-5 and TRBJ2-7; D may be TRBD1 (6 bases). With 0 bases removed from V and 2 bases from J, the gap between germline ends came to 11 bases. Germline-derived CDR1 and CDR2 are MNHEY and SVGAGI. The CDR3 totals 15 residues. The CDR3 sequence: CASSYSRQVTYEQYF. CDR3 in DNA: TGTGCCAGCAGTTACTCGAGACAGGTCACCTACGAGCAGTACTTC.

In DNA form, the CDR3 reads TGTGCCACCAGGACTAGCGGGAGGGCCGGGGAGCTGTTTTTT. This sequence encodes CATRTSGRAGELFF. The rearrangement uses TRBV6-2 or TRBV6-3 and TRBJ2-2, with 15 bases lining up with TRBD2. Germline CDR1 is MNHEY and CDR2 is SVGEGT. The junction had 3 bases not matched to a gene; V was cut back by 10 bases and J by 6 bases. The CDR3 spans 14 residues.

The chain uses TRBV20-1 and TRBJ1-1; 7 bases map to TRBD1. Looked up from germline, CDR1 is DFQATT and CDR2 is SNEGSKA (reference sequence). This CDR3 has 17 amino acids. J was trimmed by 0 bases and V by 0 bases; bases with no gene match: 10. The CDR3: CSARDGWRTGVNTEAFF. Written as DNA, the CDR3 is TGCAGTGCTAGAGATGGATGGAGAACAGGGGTGAACACTGAAGCTTTCTTT.

Only a few counts were recorded for this clonotype. The junction shows a germline mismatch at one end, possibly a read error. The chain couples TRBV20-1 to TRBJ2-1; D unresolved. Germline assignment: CDR1 DFQATT and CDR2 SNEGSKA (reference sequence). The CDR3 is 10 residues long. CDR3 DNA sequence: TGCAGTGTTAGACCCGTGGAGCAGTTCTTC. Amino acid sequence: CSVRPVEQFF.

Only a few counts were recorded for this clonotype. The chain recombines TRBV11-3 with TRBJ2-1; D tentatively fits TRBD1 or TRBD2 (6 bases each). The V gene's germline CDR1 is SGHNT and CDR2 YENEEA. This CDR3 comprises 11 residues. Between the trimmed V and J ends, which lost 6 bases and 10 bases, there was a span of 10 bases. CDR3: CASRGGGEQFF. In nucleotides, the CDR3 is TGTGCCAGCAGGGGGGGCGGGGAGCAGTTCTTC.

This rearrangement joins TRBV3-1 to TRBJ1-1, with D unclear. Germline CDR1 reads LGHDT; CDR2 reads YNNKEL (reference sequence). Trimming stripped 3 bases from V and 0 bases from J, with 5 bases between. This CDR3 is built from 13 residues. The CDR3 DNA is TGTGCCAGCAGCCAGCCCCTGAACACTGAAGCTTTCTTT. It translates to CASSQPLNTEAFF.

The V and J genes are TRBV10-3 and TRBJ2-1, with TRBD1 matching over 8 bases. CDR3 length: 12 amino acids. Germline trimming cut 10 bases from V and 7 bases from J; bases unmatched to any gene: 6. Per the germline V gene, CDR1 is ENHRY and CDR2 is SYGVKD. CDR3: CATETGVNEQFF. DNA for the CDR3: TGTGCCACCGAGACAGGGGTTAATGAGCAGTTCTTC.

The chain is built from TRBV27 and TRBJ1-2; D is unclear. V was cut by 4 bases and J by 1 base, with 7 bases left in between. This CDR3 comprises 13 residues. Germline V gives CDR1 MNHEY, CDR2 SMNVEV (reference sequence). CDR3 region: CASSSMLNYGYTF. Here the CDR3 DNA reads TGTGCCAGCAGTTCTATGCTTAACTATGGCTACACCTTC.

This chain joins TRBV7-2 and TRBJ2-1, with 10 nucleotides matching TRBD2. Germline trimming cut 7 bases from V and 1 base from J; bases unmatched to any gene: 7. CDR1 and CDR2 (germline): SGHTA, FQGNSA. The CDR3 is 16 residues long. Here the CDR3 reads CASIPTSGLSYNEQFF. CDR3 nucleotide sequence: TGTGCCAGCATCCCGACTAGCGGGCTTTCCTACAATGAGCAGTTCTTC.

This clonotype has a handful of counts. The rearrangement links TRBV29-1 to TRBJ2-1; D perhaps matches TRBD2 (5 bases). The DNA matches TRBJ2-7 better at its end, which makes the J call doubtful. The CDR3 is 14 amino acids. In germline, CDR1 is SQVTM, CDR2 ANQGSEA. The CDR3 region is CSVAAEAFYNEQYF. The CDR3 coding sequence is TGCAGCGTAGCAGCGGAGGCTTTCTACAATGAGCAGTACTTC.

The chain employs TRBV13 and TRBJ2-5; D gene ambiguous. V shed 4 bases and J shed 5 bases, with 14 bases lying between them. Germline V gives CDR1 PRHDT, CDR2 FYEKMQ (reference sequence). The CDR3 is made up of 14 amino acids. Here the CDR3 DNA reads TGTGCCAGCAGCTCCGCAAGGGATGGGGAGACCCAGTACTTC. It codes for CASSSARDGETQYF.

This rearrangement joins TRBV28 to TRBJ2-7; a weak D match, TRBD2 (6 bases). The germline V gene encodes CDR1 MDHEN and CDR2 SYDVKM. The CDR3 runs to 16 residues. Trimming stripped 4 bases from V and 7 bases from J, with 23 bases between. CDR3 coding DNA: TGTGCCAGCAGTTCATTTCGACTAGGACTGACCGATGAGCAGTACTTC. Its protein is CASSSFRLGLTDEQYF.

V and J are TRBV25-1 and TRBJ1-1; D might be TRBD1 (5 bases). CDR3 size: 13 residues. Germline V gives CDR1 MGHDK, CDR2 SYGVNS. V lost 7 bases and J 1 base, leaving 10 bases between the germline ends. This CDR3 reads CASMETANTEAFF. The CDR3 DNA reads as TGTGCCAGCATGGAGACAGCGAACACTGAAGCTTTCTTT.

This clonotype appeared a single time. Its ends do not fully match the called genes, so a read error is possible. Here the CDR3 reads CAGSVGGNSPPHF. Written as DNA, the CDR3 is TGTGCCGGCAGCGTAGGTGGAAATTCACCCCCCCACTTT. The V and J genes are TRBV9 and TRBJ1-6; D is ambiguous. CDR3 size: 13 residues. Germline lookup yields CDR1 SGDLS and CDR2 YYNGEE.

The chain recombines TRBV20-1 with TRBJ2-3; 7 bases line up with TRBD1. This CDR3 is built from 14 residues. In germline, CDR1 is DFQATT, CDR2 SNEGSKA (reference sequence). Trimming cost V 6 bases and J 2 bases; bases outside gene matches: 8. The CDR3 coding sequence is TGCAGTGCGAAGGACAGGAGGCACACAGATACGCAGTATTTT. Its translation: CSAKDRRHTDTQYF.

This clonotype has just a few counts. The chain joins TRBV24-1 to TRBJ2-3; 9 bases line up with TRBD2. Per germline, CDR1 KGHDR and CDR2 SFDVKD. With V trimmed by 3 bases and J by 0 bases, 9 bases remained unmatched. This CDR3 region has 18 residues. Here the CDR3 reads CATSDPGTSSTSTDTQYF. The CDR3 nucleotides are TGTGCCACCAGTGATCCCGGGACTAGCAGTACTAGCACAGATACGCAGTATTTT.

The sample holds a few counts of this clonotype. V is TRBV12-3 or TRBV12-4 and J is TRBJ2-1; unclear D gene. V lost 7 bases and J lost 0, with 13 bases in between. CDR3 length equals 15 residues. This CDR3 is CASKLSPSSYNEQFF. The CDR3 coding sequence is TGTGCCAGCAAACTTAGTCCCAGCTCCTACAATGAGCAGTTCTTC.

The CDR3 loop reads CASSQLAGGASNEQFF. The CDR3 region has the DNA TGCGCCAGCAGCCAGCTAGCGGGGGGGGCGTCAAATGAGCAGTTCTTC. This chain connects TRBV4-1 to TRBJ2-1, with 12 bases aligning to TRBD2. CDR3 length: 16 residues. Trimming removed 3 bases from V and 7 bases from J; junction bases left unmatched: 7. Germline V CDR1 and CDR2: MGHRA, YSYEKL.

The J gene is TRBJ1-2, the V gene TRBV7-2; D perhaps matches TRBD1 (6 bases). Germline-derived CDR1 and CDR2 are SGHTA and FQGNSA. The ends were cut back, 5 bases at V and 4 bases at J, with 17 bases in the middle. The CDR3 runs 15 residues. The CDR3 bases are TGTGCCAGCAGCGAGAGAGCTGGACAGTTCTATGGCTACACCTTC. It encodes CASSERAGQFYGYTF. Full variable domain (remainder filled in from reference TRBV7-2 and TRBJ1-2): GAGVSQSPSNKVTEKGKDVELRCDPISGHTALYWYRQSLGQGLEFLIYFQGNSAPDKSGLPSDRFSAERTGGSVSTLTIQRTQQEDSAVYLCASSERAGQFYGYTFGSGTRLTVV.

This clonotype was observed a few times. The chain links TRBV7-2 to TRBJ2-1; TRBD1 matches at 9 bases. CDR1 SGHTA and CDR2 FQGNSA come from the germline V gene. The CDR3 covers 12 residues. The V and J ends lost 2 bases and 13 bases, in that order; junction bases with no gene match: 3. This CDR3 is CASSLNRGRQFF. CDR3 coding DNA: TGTGCCAGCAGCTTAAACAGGGGGCGACAGTTCTTC. Looking up the rest from reference TRBV7-2 and TRBJ2-1 gives the full variable domain: GAGVSQSPSNKVTEKGKDVELRCDPISGHTALYWYRQSLGQGLEFLIYFQGNSAPDKSGLPSDRFSAERTGGSVSTLTIQRTQQEDSAVYLCASSLNRGRQFFGPGTRLTVL.

This rearrangement joins TRBV25-1 to TRBJ2-7; 9 bases map to TRBD1. The germline V gene encodes CDR1 MGHDK and CDR2 SYGVNS. CDR3 length equals 12 residues. V shed 10 bases, J shed 1 base, and the junction held 2 bases outside the gene matches. For the CDR3, the DNA is TGTGCCATTGGGACAGGGTCCTACGAGCAGTACTTC. Encoded protein: CAIGTGSYEQYF.

This clonotype has a single count. A much larger clone sits a single nucleotide away, making a read error possible. The chain couples TRBV6-6 to TRBJ1-1; D call uncertain. CDR3 length: 10 residues. The V end lost 8 bases, the J end lost 1 base, and 2 bases lay between the germline ends. CDR1 and CDR2 from the germline V gene are MNHNY and SVGAGI (reference sequence). Here the CDR3 reads CASENTEAFF. Written as DNA, the CDR3 is TGTGCCAGCGAGAACACTGAAGCTTTCTTT.

V gene TRBV6-5 combines with J gene TRBJ1-1; 8 bases line up with TRBD1. After removal of 4 bases from V and 3 bases from J, the junction contained 7 bases not matched to a gene. The CDR3 is made up of 15 amino acids. CDR1 MNHEY and CDR2 SVGAGI come from the germline V gene. The CDR3 region is CASSSEDREHTEAFF. CDR3 DNA sequence: TGTGCCAGCAGTTCTGAGGACAGGGAACACACTGAAGCTTTCTTT.

The V gene is TRBV29-1, the J gene TRBJ2-5; D possibly corresponds to TRBD1 (6 bases). V shed 3 bases and J shed 9 bases, with 8 bases lying between them. CDR3 size: 10 residues. In germline, CDR1 is SQVTM, CDR2 ANQGSEA. CDR3: CSVEGAPQYF. Here the CDR3 DNA reads TGCAGCGTTGAGGGGGCCCCCCAGTACTTC.